Reported below is one T cell receptor beta chain. CDR1 is SGHRS, CDR2 YFSETQ, per germline. With 2 bases clipped from V and 3 bases from J, the junction kept 7 bases outside the gene matches. The CDR3 consists of 15 residues. This entry is derived from a study of blood T cell repertoires in COVID-19. Overall study: Nucleic acid was either cDNA or gDNA, and it came from T cells, B-cell-depleted T cells, or PBMCs.

Per the authors' pipeline: Reference gene primer amplification yielded estimated nucleated cell counts. Sequencing was performed with immunoSEQ multiplex PCR; in TCRdb, only in-frame clones are kept and a portion is missing. V, J and clone size are taken as reported in that table, and D and trimming were inferred from the DNA itself. The sample lists about 49,000 clones, roughly 80% seen once, with roughly 2.7% in the top ten. The TCR comes from a woman aged 55 to 70 with acute or convalescent COVID-19. Sequencing was carried out using peripheral blood. The chain combines TRBV5-1 with TRBJ2-7, with 8 bases that match TRBD1. CDR3 in amino acids: CASSLDRGQIYEQYF. The CDR3 DNA follows: TGCGCCAGCAGCTTAGACAGGGGACAGATCTACGAGCAGTACTTC.